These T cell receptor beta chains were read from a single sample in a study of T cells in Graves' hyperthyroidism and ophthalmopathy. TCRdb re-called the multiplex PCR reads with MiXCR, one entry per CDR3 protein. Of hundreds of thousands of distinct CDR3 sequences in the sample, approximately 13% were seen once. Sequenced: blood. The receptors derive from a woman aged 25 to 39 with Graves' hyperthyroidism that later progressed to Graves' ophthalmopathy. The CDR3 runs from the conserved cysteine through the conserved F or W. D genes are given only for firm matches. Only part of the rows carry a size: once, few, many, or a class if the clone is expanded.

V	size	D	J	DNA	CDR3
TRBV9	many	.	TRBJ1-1	TGTGCCAGCAGCGTAGCCACATCAGTAGGGCCGAACACTGAAGCTTTCTTT	CASSVATSVGPNTEAFF
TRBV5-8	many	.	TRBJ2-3	TGTGCCAGCAGCTCCGGCTACAAGACAAACACAGATACGCAGTATTTT	CASSSGYKTNTDTQYF
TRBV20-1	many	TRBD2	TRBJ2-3	TGCAGTGCTAGACTAGCGGGGCCTAGCACAGATACGCAGTATTTT	CSARLAGPSTDTQYF
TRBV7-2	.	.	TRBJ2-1	TGTGCCAGCACCGACCGGGACTCCCTTAGGGATGAGCAGTTCTTC	CASTDRDSLRDEQFF
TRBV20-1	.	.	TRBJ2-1	TGCAGTGCTAGAAGGGAGTATGAGCAGTTCTTC	CSARREYEQFF
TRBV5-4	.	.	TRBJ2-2	TGTGCCAGCAGCCTGGCAGCAGGGACAACCGGGGAGCTGTTTTTT	CASSLAAGTTGELFF
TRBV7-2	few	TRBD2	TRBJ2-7	TGTGCCAGCAGCTTAGCCCGCGTCCAGGGACTAGCGGGCCCTTCCTACGAGCAGTACTTC	CASSLARVQGLAGPSYEQYF
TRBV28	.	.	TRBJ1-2	TGTGCCAGCAGGACCGGTGGCTCCGGGGGGCCCGACTATGGCTACACCTTC	CASRTGGSGGPDYGYTF
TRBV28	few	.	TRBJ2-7	TGTGCCAGCATTATCAGGGTTCCCTACGAGCAGTACTTC	CASIIRVPYEQYF
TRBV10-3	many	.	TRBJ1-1	TGTGCCATCAGTGGGACCTCGGGGACTGAAGCTTTCTTT	CAISGTSGTEAFF
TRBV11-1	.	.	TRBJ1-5	TGTGCCAGCAGCCCCGGGACACCGGGAAATCAGCCCCAGCATTTT	CASSPGTPGNQPQHF
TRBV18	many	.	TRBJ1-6	TGTGCCAGCTCACCACAGGACATTGATAATTCACCCCTCCACTTT	CASSPQDIDNSPLHF
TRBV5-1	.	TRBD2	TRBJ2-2	TGCGCCAGCAGCAAGGGACTAGAGCATGGGGAGCTGTTTTTT	CASSKGLEHGELFF
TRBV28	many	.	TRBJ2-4	TGTGCCAGCAGTTTACTCAGGGAGGAAAACATTCAGTACTTC	CASSLLREENIQYF
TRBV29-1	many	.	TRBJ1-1	TGCAGCGTCAGACCGGGAGGGACTGAAGCTTTCTTT	CSVRPGGTEAFF
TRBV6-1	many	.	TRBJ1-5	TGTGCCAGCAGTGAACCCGGCAGGGCGGGTCAGCCCCAGCATTTT	CASSEPGRAGQPQHF
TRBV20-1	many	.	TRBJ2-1	TGCAGTGCTAGACCGGGCCTAGTCTCCTACAATGAGCAGTTCTTC	CSARPGLVSYNEQFF
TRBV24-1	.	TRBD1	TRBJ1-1	TGTGCCACCAGTGACCCCGGGACAGGAGCTTTCTTT	CATSDPGTGAFF
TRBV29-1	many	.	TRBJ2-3	TGCAGCGTTGAATGGTTTGGGGGGTTGGATACGCAGTATTTT	CSVEWFGGLDTQYF
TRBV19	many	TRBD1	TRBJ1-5	TGTGCCAGTATGGGACAGTTCAATCAGCCCCAGCATTTT	CASMGQFNQPQHF
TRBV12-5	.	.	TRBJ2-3	TGTGCTAGTGGCCGGTCGGCAGATACGCAGTATTTT	CASGRSADTQYF
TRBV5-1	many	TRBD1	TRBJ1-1	TGCGCCAGCAGCGACCGGGACAGGGGGATGGTTGAGACTGAAGCTTTCTTT	CASSDRDRGMVETEAFF
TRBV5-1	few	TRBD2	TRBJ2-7	TGCGCCAGCAGCTTTTCTAGCGGGAGTGGGTTCTCCTACGAGCAGTACTTC	CASSFSSGSGFSYEQYF
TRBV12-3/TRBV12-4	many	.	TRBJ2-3	TGTGCCAGCAGTTCCGATGTGTATCGGACCCCAGGCACAGATACGCAGTATTTT	CASSSDVYRTPGTDTQYF
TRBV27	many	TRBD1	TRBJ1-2	TGTGCCAGCAGTTTTTCCGTTGCGGGACAGTTTAACTATGGCTACACCTTC	CASSFSVAGQFNYGYTF
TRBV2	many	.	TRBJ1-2	TGTGCCAGCCTTCCGGACACCGGCTATGGCTACACCTTC	CASLPDTGYGYTF
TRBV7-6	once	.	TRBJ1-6	TGTGCCAGCAGCTTAACAAAGGGAGGGGTTTCACCCCTCCACTTT	CASSLTKGGVSPLHF
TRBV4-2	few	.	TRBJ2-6	TGTGCCAGCAGCCAAGATCGGGACTTTGCGATAGGCAGCTCTGGGGCCAACGTCCTGACTTTC	CASSQDRDFAIGSSGANVLTF
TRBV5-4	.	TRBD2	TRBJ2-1	TGTGCCAGCAGCTTGGGTTCTAGCGGGAGTGTCTCCTACAATGAGCAGTTCTTC	CASSLGSSGSVSYNEQFF
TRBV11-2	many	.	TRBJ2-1	TGTGCCAGCAGTCCCACCCTGGCAGCGAGCTCCTACAATGAGCAGTTCTTC	CASSPTLAASSYNEQFF
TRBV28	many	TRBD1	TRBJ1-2	TGTGCCAGCAGTTTAGAACAGGCGGGGACAGGGGACGGCTACACCTTC	CASSLEQAGTGDGYTF